One and the same sample provided the 22 T cell receptor beta chains below, sequenced in a study of CD8+CD57+ T cells in acquired aplastic anemia. CDR3 and TCR beta VDJ profiling relied on genomic DNA as the template. TCRdb fed the reads into MiXCR, producing one record per CDR3 protein. The sample includes 150,000 to 200,000 distinct CDR3 sequences, 64% of them seen just once. Sequenced sample: sorted CD4+, CD8+, or CD8+CD57+ T cells (not recorded which) from PBMCs. These receptors came from a human donor with severe aplastic anemia or a healthy control (not recorded which).

J is TRBJ1-4 and V is TRBV2; tentative D call: TRBD1 (6 bases). Germline CDR1 SNHLY, CDR2 FYNNEI. The V gene lost 4 bases and the J gene lost 5 bases, with 14 bases spanning the gap. This CDR3 is built from 15 residues. CDR3 sequence: CASSARTARNEKLFF. Here the CDR3 DNA reads TGTGCCAGCAGTGCAAGGACAGCCAGGAATGAAAAACTGTTTTTT.

V gene TRBV7-9 combines with J gene TRBJ2-7; D may be TRBD1 or TRBD2 (5 bases each). Trimming removed 5 bases at V and 5 bases at J, with 19 bases between. CDR3 length: 15 residues. Germline CDR1 SEHNR, CDR2 FQNEAQ (reference sequence). The CDR3 region has the DNA TGTGCCAGCAGCGCCCAACCTGTGGGGGTCCACGAGCAGTACTTC. Its translation: CASSAQPVGVHEQYF. Filled out from reference TRBV7-9 and TRBJ2-7, the complete variable domain reads DTGVSQNPRHKITKRGQNVTFRCDPISEHNRLYWYRQTLGQGPEFLTYFQNEAQLEKSRLLSDRFSAERPKGSFSTLEIQRTEQGDSAMYLCASSAQPVGVHEQYFGPGTRLTVT.

This chain connects TRBV11-2 to TRBJ1-6; D gene uncertain. This CDR3 is built from 16 residues. Germline V gene data show CDR1 as SGHAT and CDR2 as FQNNGV. V lost 6 bases and J lost 9, with 21 bases in between. The CDR3 coding sequence is TGTGCCAGCAGATCCGGCCCACTCCCTACCAGTTCACCCCTCCACTTT. Translation: CASRSGPLPTSSPLHF.

This clonotype was detected only once. A read error is possible here, since a much larger clone lies one base away. The V gene is TRBV6-2 or TRBV6-3, the J gene TRBJ2-1, with D possibly TRBD1 on 6 matching bases. The V end lost 2 bases, the J end lost 8 bases, and 10 bases lay between the germline ends. This CDR3 spans 13 amino acids. Germline-derived CDR1 and CDR2 are MNHEY and SVGEGT. The CDR3 loop is CASSYRDNDEQFF. CDR3 coding DNA: TGTGCCAGCAGTTACCGGGACAACGATGAGCAGTTCTTC.

V and J are TRBV20-1 and TRBJ1-5, with a tentative D call TRBD1 (5 bases). The germline CDR1 and CDR2 sequences are DFQATT and SNEGSKA (reference sequence). The CDR3 has 14 residues. V lost 3 bases and J lost 1, with 10 bases in between. CDR3 loop: CSASRDTSNQPQHF. DNA of the CDR3: TGCAGTGCTAGCAGGGATACCAGCAATCAGCCCCAGCATTTT.

This rearrangement joins TRBV9 to TRBJ2-7; D is tentatively TRBD1 or TRBD2 (5 bases each). In germline, CDR1 is SGDLS, CDR2 YYNGEE. V lost 4 bases, J lost 5 bases, and 22 bases lay in between. CDR3 length: 16 residues. In DNA, the CDR3 is TGTGCCAGCAGCTTAGGCTCGGGACGACGGAACCACGAGCAGTACTTC. This codes for CASSLGSGRRNHEQYF.

The chain carries TRBV9 and TRBJ2-1; unclear D gene. The CDR3 loop spans 15 amino acids. Germline V gene data show CDR1 as SGDLS and CDR2 as YYNGEE. With 3 bases removed from V and 0 bases from J, the gap between germline ends came to 10 bases. DNA of the CDR3: TGTGCCAGCAGCGCTGACTTGAGCTCCTACAATGAGCAGTTCTTC. Its protein is CASSADLSSYNEQFF.

This clonotype was detected many times. This chain connects TRBV5-6 to TRBJ2-3; TRBD1 aligns across 10 bases. This CDR3 has 18 residues. The germline gives CDR1 SGHDT, CDR2 YYEEEE. With 0 bases clipped from V and 1 base from J, the junction kept 8 bases outside the gene matches. The CDR3 loop is CASSLGGTGVFGTDTQYF. The CDR3 DNA reads TGTGCCAGCAGCTTGGGGGGGACAGGGGTTTTTGGCACAGATACGCAGTATTTT.

The chain links TRBV20-1 to TRBJ1-2; TRBD1 aligns across 8 bases. V gave up 6 bases and J gave up 1 base; unmatched junction bases: 4. Germline values: CDR1 DFQATT, CDR2 SNEGSKA (reference sequence). This CDR3 region has 13 residues. CDR3 DNA sequence: TGCAGTGCCAGGACAGGGAGTAACTATGGCTACACCTTC. As protein: CSARTGSNYGYTF.

The chain employs TRBV15 and TRBJ1-2; D gene ambiguous. The CDR3 runs to 14 residues. Between the trimmed V and J ends, which lost 0 bases and 4 bases, there was a span of 9 bases. The germline V gene has CDR1 LNHNV and CDR2 YYDKDF (reference sequence). The CDR3 protein is CATSRDRSAYGYTF. The CDR3 coding sequence is TGTGCCACCAGCAGAGATCGCTCTGCCTATGGCTACACCTTC.

V and J are TRBV7-8 and TRBJ1-1, with 8 bases identical to TRBD1. V was pared by 5 bases and J by 0 bases, with 5 bases of the junction left unmatched. CDR1 is SGHVS and CDR2 is FQNEAQ in the germline V gene. The CDR3 spans 15 residues. The CDR3 DNA follows: TGTGCCAGCAGCCGACAGGGGTCGATGAACACTGAAGCTTTCTTT. This translates into CASSRQGSMNTEAFF.

The gene calls are TRBV10-3 and TRBJ1-2; tentative D call: TRBD1 (5 bases). The V end was cut by 7 bases, the J end by 2 bases, with 11 bases between. Germline V lookup: CDR1 ENHRY, CDR2 SYGVKD. This CDR3 comprises 13 residues. CDR3 loop: CAITGNVNYGYTF. In nucleotides, the CDR3 is TGTGCCATCACAGGGAACGTCAACTATGGCTACACCTTC.

This clonotype was observed at least ten times. The rearrangement uses TRBV7-8 and TRBJ1-1; no clear D gene. Per germline, CDR1 SGHVS and CDR2 FQNEAQ. The CDR3 is made up of 12 amino acids. Trimming took off 5 bases at V and 4 bases at J, with 8 bases between the two ends. The CDR3 coding sequence is TGTGCCAGCAGCATCGTAGGCACTGAAGCTTTCTTT. Its protein product is CASSIVGTEAFF.

The J gene is TRBJ2-1, the V gene TRBV20-1; 7 nucleotides align to TRBD2. Per the germline V gene, CDR1 is DFQATT and CDR2 is SNEGSKA (reference sequence). V shed 6 bases, J shed 9 bases, and the junction held 14 bases outside the gene matches. The CDR3 sequence is 14 residues long. The CDR3 DNA sequence: TGCAGTGCGGGGGTCGGCGGGAGTATCGTTGAGCAGTTCTTC. Translation gives CSAGVGGSIVEQFF.

V and J are TRBV2 and TRBJ1-1, with 9 bases identical to TRBD1. The CDR3 length is 15 residues. Germline CDR1 reads SNHLY; CDR2 reads FYNNEI. Trimming at V came to 6 bases and at J to 11 bases, leaving 16 bases not matched to a gene. The DNA for the CDR3 is TGTGCCAGCAGCCAAGGTTCACAGGGGGCTATGGTCGCTTTCTTT. Translated, it gives CASSQGSQGAMVAFF.

V is TRBV2 and J is TRBJ1-2, with a tentative D call TRBD1 (6 bases). The length of the CDR3 is 12 residues. Trimming stripped 4 bases from V and 6 bases from J, with 9 bases between. Germline-derived CDR1 and CDR2 are SNHLY and FYNNEI. CDR3 region: CASSGTVHGYTF. The DNA for the CDR3 is TGTGCCAGCAGTGGGACAGTCCATGGCTACACCTTC.

This chain joins TRBV20-1 and TRBJ2-7, with D uncertain. V lost 0 bases, J lost 7 bases, and 13 bases lay in between. Germline CDR1 is DFQATT and CDR2 is SNEGSKA (reference sequence). The CDR3 contains 13 residues. The CDR3 nucleotides are TGCAGTGCTAGAGATTTAGAGTTTCGGGAGCAGTACTTC. Translated, it gives CSARDLEFREQYF.

Worth noting for this clonotype: Just one base apart from a much larger clone, this may be a read error. The CDR3 nucleotides are TGTGCCAGCAGCATATATCTCCGCAGCGTTGAAGGTGGCAGCTCCTACGAGCAGTACTTC. This encodes CASSIYLRSVEGGSSYEQYF. This chain connects TRBV7-9 to TRBJ2-7, with no clear D. This CDR3 spans 20 amino acids. The V end lost 5 bases, the J end lost 0 bases, and 29 bases lay between the germline ends. Germline V gives CDR1 SEHNR, CDR2 FQNEAQ (reference sequence). The whole variable domain, filled in from reference TRBV7-9 and TRBJ2-7, reads DTGVSQNPRHKITKRGQNVTFRCDPISEHNRLYWYRQTLGQGPEFLTYFQNEAQLEKSRLLSDRFSAERPKGSFSTLEIQRTEQGDSAMYLCASSIYLRSVEGGSSYEQYFGPGTRLTVT.

The V gene is TRBV7-9, the J gene TRBJ2-5; 13 bases line up with TRBD2. Germline V gene sequence: CDR1 SEHNR, CDR2 FQNEAQ (reference sequence). CDR3 size: 16 residues. V was clipped by 3 bases and J by 3 bases; unmatched bases: 4. CDR3 loop: CASSLAGTSGKETQYF. As DNA, the CDR3 is TGTGCCAGCAGCTTGGCAGGGACTAGCGGGAAAGAGACCCAGTACTTC.

The chain joins TRBV7-6 to TRBJ2-3, with D perhaps TRBD2 (7 bases). V lost 7 bases and J 4 bases, leaving 18 bases between the germline ends. The CDR3 has 15 amino acids. Germline V gene data show CDR1 as SGHVS and CDR2 as FNYEAQ. Here the CDR3 reads CASNFEGGRPDTQYF. As DNA, the CDR3 is TGTGCCAGCAATTTTGAGGGGGGGCGCCCAGATACGCAGTATTTT.

This chain links TRBV7-2 with TRBJ2-5, with 11 nucleotides matching TRBD2. The germline CDR1 and CDR2 sequences are SGHTA and FQGNSA. There are 17 residues in the CDR3. Trimming took 4 bases from V and 5 from J; bases not matched to a gene: 12. In DNA form, the CDR3 reads TGTGCCAGCAGCTCACCGCCTAGCGGGAGGTTCCAGGAGACCCAGTACTTC. Translation gives CASSSPPSGRFQETQYF.

The V and J genes are TRBV15 and TRBJ2-5, with 9 bases fitting TRBD2. This CDR3 contains 15 residues. V lost 3 bases to trimming and J lost 5 bases; unmatched junction nucleotides: 7. Germline CDR1 is LNHNV and CDR2 is YYDKDF (reference sequence). The chain's CDR3 is CATSRERGAWETQYF. The CDR3 nucleotides are TGTGCCACCAGCAGGGAGCGGGGGGCCTGGGAGACCCAGTACTTC.